This TCR beta chain was captured by sequencing in a study of OX40 agonist ivuxolimab in advanced cancers. Study-wide context: Ivuxolimab, which targeted the costimulatory receptor OX40 (CD134), was an agonistic, fully human IgG2 monoclonal antibody. Intravenous ivuxolimab was administered to patients every 2 weeks at six dose levels: 0.01, 0.1, 0.3, 1.5, 3 and 10 mg/kg. The monotherapy dose-escalation portion (N ≈ 56 patients) of the phase I ivuxolimab trial is reported in the paper. Among the roughly 52 dose-escalation patients, approximately 20 had hepatocellular carcinoma, approximately 15 melanoma, 9 renal cell carcinoma and 9 head and neck cancer. Partial responses occurred in three dose-escalation patients: two with cutaneous melanoma and one with hepatocellular carcinoma. Peripheral TCRbeta sequencing was intended to test whether TCR sequence diversity was altered and clonal T-cell expansion was caused by ivuxolimab. Prior anti-PD-1, anti-PD-L1 or anti-CTLA-4 therapy was permitted, and 40% of dose-escalation patients had received checkpoint inhibitors. In the dose-escalation cohort, 65% to 85% of patients were male, and the mean age was 60 years with a range of roughly 23 to 79. What the authors observed across the whole study: In partial responders in the 0.1-3.0 mg/kg groups, normalized peripheral clonal expansion was found to be among the lowest, especially among CD8+ T cells. At doses of 0.1 to 3.0 mg/kg, clonal expansion of both CD4+ and CD8+ T cells in blood was seen between baseline and week 6. On average, CD8+ T cells showed more expanded clones than CD4+ T cells after ivuxolimab. Low levels of normalized T-cell clonal expansion were also shown by some nonresponding patients. The antigen specificity of the clonally expanded peripheral T cells was not determined.

Patients with autoimmune disease history or receiving systemic immunosuppression were excluded from the trial. Peripheral blood for TCR sequencing was collected from all dose cohorts at baseline, on cycle 4 day 1, and on cycle 7 day 1. The samples were drawn from a first-in-human, open-label, multicenter phase I dose-escalation trial of ivuxolimab. Adults with locally advanced or metastatic melanoma, renal cell carcinoma, hepatocellular carcinoma or head and neck squamous cell carcinoma were enrolled in the trial. Before TCR sequencing, CD4+ T cells and CD8+ T cells were sorted from peripheral blood as separate populations. Regarding this clone: The specificity of this receptor is unknown. No base quality values were provided; no much bigger clone lies one nucleotide off.

Genomic DNA was extracted from sorted cells for sequencing of the TCRbeta CDR3 region. TCRbeta CDR3 regions were sequenced using the immunoSEQ Assay. TCRdb took this table from immuneACCESS and kept in-frame rearrangements with V and J called. Such tables lack part of the clones; where checked against another copy, unresolved V genes explain under half of the gap, and the rest is unexplained. The sample table lists around 30,000 clones, roughly nine tenths of them with a count of one. The biggest ten clones account for 35% to 45% of the sample. There are 12 amino acids in the CDR3, from cysteine to phenylalanine inclusive. Only the CDR3 portion is preserved as DNA: 36 bases, with reading frame beginning at the first base. Cut back by 5 bases and 0 bases, the V and J ends lie 5 bases apart. Taken from the germline V gene, the CDR1 and CDR2 loops are SGHDT and YYEEEE.

The source of this sequence is an adult with an advanced solid tumor such as melanoma, head and neck, liver or kidney cancer. The chain couples TRBV5-6 to TRBJ2-5, with the D gene call left open. Material: CD4+ or CD8+ T cells sorted from blood, obtained in a trial of the OX40 agonist ivuxolimab. The CDR3 protein: CASRIYQETQYF. The base sequence is TGTGCCAGCAGAATATACCAAGAGACCCAGTACTTC.